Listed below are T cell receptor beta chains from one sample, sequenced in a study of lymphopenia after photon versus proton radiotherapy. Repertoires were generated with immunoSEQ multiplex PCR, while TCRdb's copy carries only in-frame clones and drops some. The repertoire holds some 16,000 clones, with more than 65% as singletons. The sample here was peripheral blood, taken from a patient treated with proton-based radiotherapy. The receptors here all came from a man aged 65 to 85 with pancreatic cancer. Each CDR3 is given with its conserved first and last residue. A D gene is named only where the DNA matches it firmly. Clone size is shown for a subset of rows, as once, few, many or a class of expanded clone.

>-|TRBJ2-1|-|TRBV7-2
CASSLSHEDEQFF
TGTGCCAGCAGCTTATCTCACGAGGATGAGCAGTTCTTC
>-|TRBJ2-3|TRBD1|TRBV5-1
CASSLAVDRASDTQYF
TGCGCCAGCAGCTTGGCGGTGGACAGGGCATCAGATACGCAGTATTTT
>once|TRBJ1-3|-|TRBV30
CAWSLGGDGRTIYF
TGTGCCTGGAGTCTCGGGGGGGACGGGAGGACCATATATTTT
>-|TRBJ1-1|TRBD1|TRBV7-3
CASSLRRGGNTEAFF
TGTGCCAGCAGCTTAAGGAGAGGGGGCAACACTGAAGCTTTCTTT
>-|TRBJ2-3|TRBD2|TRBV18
CASSRPGTSTDTQYF
TGTGCCAGCTCACGACCCGGGACTAGTACAGATACGCAGTATTTT
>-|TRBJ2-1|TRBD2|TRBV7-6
CASSLGLAGNNERFF
TGTGCCAGCAGCCTAGGACTAGCGGGAAATAATGAGCGGTTCTTC
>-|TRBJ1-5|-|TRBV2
CASSEYFQDSNQPQHF
TGTGCCAGCAGTGAATATTTCCAGGATTCCAATCAGCCCCAGCATTTT
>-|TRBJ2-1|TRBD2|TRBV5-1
CASSIAGGPPYNEQFF
TGCGCCAGCAGTATAGCGGGAGGGCCCCCCTACAATGAGCAGTTCTTC
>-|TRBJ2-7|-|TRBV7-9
CASSLGVYEQYF
TGTGCCAGCAGCTTAGGAGTCTACGAGCAGTACTTC
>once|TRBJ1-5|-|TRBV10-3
CAISESGVSNQPQHF
TGTGCCATCAGTGAGTCGGGGGTTAGCAATCAGCCCCAGCATTTT
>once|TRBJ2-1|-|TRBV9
CASSVDERSEQFF
TGTGCCAGCAGCGTAGACGAGAGGTCTGAGCAGTTCTTC
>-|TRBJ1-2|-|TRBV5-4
CASSLGQGRVYGYTF
TGTGCCAGCAGCTTGGGGCAGGGACGGGTCTATGGCTACACCTTC
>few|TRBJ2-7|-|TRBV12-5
CASGLPKRQESSYEQYF
TGTGCTAGTGGTTTGCCGAAGCGACAGGAGAGCTCCTACGAGCAGTACTTC
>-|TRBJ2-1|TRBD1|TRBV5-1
CASSAGQGNYNEQFF
TGCGCCAGCAGCGCGGGACAGGGGAACTACAATGAGCAGTTCTTC
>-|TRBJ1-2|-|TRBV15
CATSRAQGHYGYTF
TGTGCCACCAGCAGAGCCCAGGGGCACTATGGCTACACCTTC
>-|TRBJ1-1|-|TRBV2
CASSERRREGMNTEAFF
TGTGCCAGCAGTGAAAGACGGAGGGAGGGCATGAACACTGAAGCTTTCTTT
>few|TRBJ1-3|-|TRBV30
CAWNARDSSGNTIYF
TGTGCCTGGAATGCCAGGGACTCATCTGGAAACACCATATATTTT
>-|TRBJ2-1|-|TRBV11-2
CASSLAGFDEQFF
TGTGCCAGCAGCTTAGCAGGGTTCGATGAGCAGTTCTTC
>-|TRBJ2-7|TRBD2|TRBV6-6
CASRPGLAGRYEQYF
TGTGCCAGCAGACCCGGACTAGCGGGCCGATACGAGCAGTACTTC
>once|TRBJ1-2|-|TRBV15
CATSKDLQGFYGYTF
TGTGCCACCAGCAAAGACCTTCAGGGTTTCTATGGCTACACCTTC
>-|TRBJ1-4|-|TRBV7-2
CASSLRGPNEKLFF
TGTGCCAGCAGCCTACGGGGCCCTAATGAAAAACTGTTTTTT
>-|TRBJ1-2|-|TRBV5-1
CASSLETVGRGYTF
TGCGCCAGCAGCTTGGAAACGGTCGGTAGAGGCTACACCTTC
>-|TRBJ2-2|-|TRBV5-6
CASSLRGNTGELFF
TGTGCCAGCAGCTTGCGGGGTAACACCGGGGAGCTGTTTTTT